These T cell receptor beta chains were read from a single sample in a study of cytomegalovirus exposure and HLA in healthy donors. TCRdb's copy holds only in-frame clones and misses some; the assay was immunoSEQ multiplex PCR. The table shows about 160,000 clones, with approximately 81% occurring only once. Sequencing was done on a sample of PBMCs. The receptor set was obtained from a male donor in good health and CMV-seronegative. Each CDR3 is given with its conserved first and last residue. Each record gives: clone size, V gene, D gene, J gene, CDR3 protein, CDR3 DNA. A D gene is named only where the DNA matches it firmly. Only some rows state a clone size, as once, few, many or a class for expanded clones.

clone_size: NA; v_call: TRBV6-5; d_call: TRBD1; j_call: TRBJ1-1; cdr3_aa: CASRDRTGFNTEAFF; cdr3_nt: TGTGCCAGCAGGGATAGGACAGGGTTTAATACTGAAGCTTTCTTT
clone_size: NA; v_call: TRBV7-2; d_call: NA; j_call: TRBJ1-2; cdr3_aa: CASSLARDGYGYTF; cdr3_nt: TGTGCCAGCAGCCTTGCGCGGGACGGGTATGGCTACACCTTC
clone_size: NA; v_call: TRBV28; d_call: NA; j_call: TRBJ1-1; cdr3_aa: CASSPSQGWAFF; cdr3_nt: TGTGCCAGCAGTCCAAGCCAGGGATGGGCTTTCTTT
clone_size: NA; v_call: TRBV5-1; d_call: TRBD2; j_call: TRBJ2-7; cdr3_aa: CASSSASGFFYEQYF; cdr3_nt: TGCGCCAGCAGCTCAGCTAGCGGTTTTTTCTACGAGCAGTACTTC
clone_size: NA; v_call: TRBV2; d_call: TRBD1; j_call: TRBJ1-6; cdr3_aa: CASGKQGVISPLHF; cdr3_nt: TGTGCCAGCGGAAAACAGGGGGTCATTTCACCCCTCCACTTT
clone_size: few; v_call: TRBV18; d_call: NA; j_call: TRBJ1-5; cdr3_aa: CASSLTDSLYQPQHF; cdr3_nt: TGTGCCAGCTCACTTACGGACAGCCTTTATCAGCCCCAGCATTTT
clone_size: few; v_call: TRBV28; d_call: NA; j_call: TRBJ2-2; cdr3_aa: CASGPGGKPGELFF; cdr3_nt: TGTGCCAGCGGTCCCGGAGGGAAGCCCGGGGAGCTGTTTTTT
clone_size: NA; v_call: TRBV19; d_call: NA; j_call: TRBJ2-7; cdr3_aa: CASIGRDYEQYF; cdr3_nt: TGTGCCAGTATAGGCAGGGACTACGAGCAGTACTTC
clone_size: NA; v_call: TRBV2; d_call: NA; j_call: TRBJ1-5; cdr3_aa: CASSGPIGGNQPQHF; cdr3_nt: TGTGCCAGCAGTGGGCCGATCGGGGGCAATCAGCCCCAGCATTTT
clone_size: once; v_call: TRBV7-2; d_call: NA; j_call: TRBJ2-1; cdr3_aa: CASSPGSYNEQFF; cdr3_nt: TGTGCCAGCAGCCCCGGGTCCTACAATGAGCAGTTCTTC
clone_size: NA; v_call: TRBV4-2; d_call: TRBD1; j_call: TRBJ1-2; cdr3_aa: CASSSSDRGPYGYTF; cdr3_nt: TGTGCCAGCAGCTCCTCGGACAGGGGTCCCTATGGCTACACCTTC
clone_size: NA; v_call: TRBV27; d_call: TRBD1; j_call: TRBJ2-1; cdr3_aa: CASSLYWDRGYNEQFF; cdr3_nt: TGTGCCAGCAGTTTATATTGGGACAGGGGGTACAATGAGCAGTTCTTC
clone_size: once; v_call: TRBV15; d_call: TRBD1; j_call: TRBJ1-2; cdr3_aa: CATSRPGQGSSKNNYGYTF; cdr3_nt: TGTGCCACCAGCAGACCCGGACAGGGGAGCTCTAAGAATAACTATGGCTACACCTTC
clone_size: NA; v_call: TRBV6-1; d_call: NA; j_call: TRBJ2-1; cdr3_aa: CASSEGAASYNEQFF; cdr3_nt: TGTGCCAGCAGTGAGGGCGCCGCCTCCTACAATGAGCAGTTCTTC
clone_size: NA; v_call: TRBV4-2; d_call: TRBD1; j_call: TRBJ1-6; cdr3_aa: CASSPGARGAGGYNSPLHF; cdr3_nt: TGTGCCAGCAGCCCCGGGGCCAGAGGCGCAGGGGGATATAATTCACCCCTCCACTTT
clone_size: NA; v_call: TRBV6-5; d_call: TRBD1; j_call: TRBJ1-2; cdr3_aa: CASRGTGGSYTF; cdr3_nt: TGTGCCAGCAGAGGGACAGGGGGGAGCTACACCTTC
clone_size: NA; v_call: TRBV5-1; d_call: TRBD1; j_call: TRBJ2-3; cdr3_aa: CASSSGGRNTDTQYF; cdr3_nt: TGCGCCAGCAGCTCAGGGGGACGAAACACAGATACGCAGTATTTT
clone_size: NA; v_call: TRBV14; d_call: NA; j_call: TRBJ1-6; cdr3_aa: CASSQDLVGMRAGSPLHF; cdr3_nt: TGTGCCAGCAGCCAAGATCTTGTAGGGATGCGGGCCGGTTCACCCCTCCACTTT
clone_size: NA; v_call: TRBV5-6; d_call: NA; j_call: TRBJ1-2; cdr3_aa: CASQIRAGAYGYTF; cdr3_nt: TGTGCCAGCCAAATCAGGGCAGGGGCTTATGGCTACACCTTC
clone_size: NA; v_call: TRBV19; d_call: TRBD1; j_call: TRBJ2-7; cdr3_aa: CASSSGQGYEQYF; cdr3_nt: TGTGCCAGTAGTTCGGGACAGGGATACGAGCAGTACTTC
clone_size: NA; v_call: TRBV7-9; d_call: NA; j_call: TRBJ2-1; cdr3_aa: CASSPKNTGGYNEQFF; cdr3_nt: TGTGCCAGCAGCCCAAAAAATACCGGTGGCTACAATGAGCAGTTCTTC
clone_size: NA; v_call: TRBV19; d_call: NA; j_call: TRBJ2-5; cdr3_aa: CASSIGSGDRETQYF; cdr3_nt: TGTGCCAGTAGTATAGGTTCAGGGGACCGGGAGACCCAGTACTTC
clone_size: few; v_call: TRBV7-3; d_call: TRBD2; j_call: TRBJ2-3; cdr3_aa: CASSRTSGTTDTQYF; cdr3_nt: TGTGCCAGCAGCAGAACTAGCGGGACTACAGATACGCAGTATTTT
clone_size: few; v_call: TRBV27; d_call: NA; j_call: TRBJ1-1; cdr3_aa: CASSPIHQNTEAFF; cdr3_nt: TGTGCCAGCAGTCCCATACACCAGAACACTGAAGCTTTCTTT
clone_size: NA; v_call: TRBV7-3; d_call: TRBD1; j_call: TRBJ2-2; cdr3_aa: CASSSPGQGRVGELFF; cdr3_nt: TGTGCCAGCAGCTCCCCGGGACAGGGGAGGGTCGGGGAGCTGTTTTTT
clone_size: NA; v_call: TRBV7-6; d_call: TRBD1; j_call: TRBJ2-2; cdr3_aa: CASSLVPGGGNTGELFF; cdr3_nt: TGTGCCAGCAGCTTAGTTCCAGGGGGCGGGAACACCGGGGAGCTGTTTTTT
clone_size: NA; v_call: TRBV19; d_call: NA; j_call: TRBJ1-3; cdr3_aa: CASSISTGLGPGDF; cdr3_nt: TGTGCCAGTAGTATATCTACCGGGTTGGGTCCCGGGGATTTT
clone_size: NA; v_call: TRBV7-3; d_call: NA; j_call: TRBJ1-1; cdr3_aa: CASSLSSPGSGTEAFF; cdr3_nt: TGTGCCAGCAGCTTAAGTTCCCCGGGGTCGGGCACTGAAGCTTTCTTT
clone_size: NA; v_call: TRBV5-6; d_call: NA; j_call: TRBJ1-2; cdr3_aa: CASSSQVGYGYTF; cdr3_nt: TGTGCCAGCAGCTCCCAGGTTGGGTATGGCTACACCTTC
clone_size: NA; v_call: TRBV4-1; d_call: TRBD1; j_call: TRBJ2-7; cdr3_aa: CASSQLDRGEQYF; cdr3_nt: TGCGCCAGCAGCCAACTCGACAGGGGCGAGCAGTACTTC
clone_size: NA; v_call: TRBV28; d_call: NA; j_call: TRBJ1-4; cdr3_aa: CASSLSTGPNEKLFF; cdr3_nt: TGTGCCAGCAGTTTATCAACAGGCCCGAATGAAAAACTGTTTTTT
clone_size: NA; v_call: TRBV14; d_call: TRBD2; j_call: TRBJ2-5; cdr3_aa: CASSQRTGAGLVVETQYF; cdr3_nt: TGTGCCAGCAGCCAACGGACCGGTGCGGGACTAGTGGTGGAGACCCAGTACTTC
clone_size: NA; v_call: TRBV6-6; d_call: NA; j_call: TRBJ1-5; cdr3_aa: CASSYHRGQPNQPQHF; cdr3_nt: TGTGCCAGCAGTTACCACCGTGGACAGCCTAATCAGCCCCAGCATTTT
clone_size: NA; v_call: TRBV5-6; d_call: NA; j_call: TRBJ2-5; cdr3_aa: CASSSPLEGWSPLTQYF; cdr3_nt: TGTGCCAGCAGCTCCCCCCTGGAGGGTTGGTCCCCATTGACCCAGTACTTC
clone_size: NA; v_call: TRBV6-4; d_call: TRBD1; j_call: TRBJ2-2; cdr3_aa: CASRRSGQLPATGELFF; cdr3_nt: TGTGCCAGCAGAAGATCGGGACAGCTACCAGCCACCGGGGAGCTGTTTTTT
clone_size: NA; v_call: TRBV2; d_call: TRBD1; j_call: TRBJ2-5; cdr3_aa: CASRPGQGIGETQYF; cdr3_nt: TGTGCCAGCAGGCCGGGACAGGGAATAGGGGAGACCCAGTACTTC
clone_size: NA; v_call: TRBV19; d_call: NA; j_call: TRBJ1-1; cdr3_aa: CASSPPGHLNTEAFF; cdr3_nt: TGTGCCAGTAGTCCCCCGGGACACTTAAACACTGAAGCTTTCTTT
clone_size: NA; v_call: TRBV13; d_call: NA; j_call: TRBJ2-1; cdr3_aa: CASSSSTGKDNEQFF; cdr3_nt: TGTGCCAGCAGCTCCTCGACCGGGAAGGACAATGAGCAGTTCTTC
clone_size: NA; v_call: TRBV14; d_call: NA; j_call: TRBJ1-1; cdr3_aa: CASSQLVGEDTEAFF; cdr3_nt: TGTGCCAGCAGCCAACTCGTCGGTGAGGACACTGAAGCTTTCTTT
clone_size: NA; v_call: TRBV7-9; d_call: NA; j_call: TRBJ1-4; cdr3_aa: CASMLGADEKLFF; cdr3_nt: TGTGCCAGCATGCTAGGGGCGGATGAAAAACTGTTTTTT
clone_size: NA; v_call: TRBV4-2; d_call: TRBD1; j_call: TRBJ1-1; cdr3_aa: CASSPPGQGGDTEAFF; cdr3_nt: TGTGCCAGCAGCCCCCCGGGACAGGGGGGGGACACTGAAGCTTTCTTT
clone_size: NA; v_call: TRBV6-5; d_call: TRBD2; j_call: TRBJ2-7; cdr3_aa: CASSYLASGSYEQYF; cdr3_nt: TGTGCCAGCAGTTACTTGGCTAGCGGTTCCTACGAGCAGTACTTC
clone_size: few; v_call: TRBV11-2; d_call: NA; j_call: TRBJ2-7; cdr3_aa: CASSLGSGGSEQYF; cdr3_nt: TGTGCCAGCAGCTTAGGAAGCGGTGGGTCCGAGCAGTACTTC
clone_size: NA; v_call: TRBV5-4; d_call: TRBD2; j_call: TRBJ2-6; cdr3_aa: CASSRGTSGVGTNVLTF; cdr3_nt: TGTGCCAGCAGCCGGGGGACTAGCGGGGTTGGGACCAACGTCCTGACTTTC
clone_size: NA; v_call: TRBV6-6; d_call: NA; j_call: TRBJ1-5; cdr3_aa: CASSQAPGNQPQHF; cdr3_nt: TGTGCCAGCAGTCAAGCGCCCGGCAATCAGCCCCAGCATTTT
clone_size: NA; v_call: TRBV7-9; d_call: NA; j_call: TRBJ1-6; cdr3_aa: CASREGNYNSPLHF; cdr3_nt: TGTGCCAGCAGGGAGGGGAACTATAATTCACCCCTCCACTTT
clone_size: NA; v_call: TRBV28; d_call: NA; j_call: TRBJ1-5; cdr3_aa: CASSLGPQGQPQHF; cdr3_nt: TGTGCCAGCAGTCTCGGGCCCCAGGGTCAGCCCCAGCATTTT
clone_size: NA; v_call: TRBV7-2; d_call: NA; j_call: TRBJ2-7; cdr3_aa: CASSFSSALGYEQYF; cdr3_nt: TGTGCCAGCAGCTTCTCTAGCGCACTCGGGTACGAGCAGTACTTC
clone_size: once; v_call: TRBV28; d_call: TRBD1; j_call: TRBJ1-5; cdr3_aa: CASSQARQGQPQHF; cdr3_nt: TGTGCCAGCAGTCAAGCTAGACAGGGGCAGCCCCAGCATTTT
clone_size: NA; v_call: TRBV5-1; d_call: TRBD1; j_call: TRBJ1-1; cdr3_aa: CASSPQGVSTEAFF; cdr3_nt: TGCGCCAGCAGCCCCCAGGGGGTGAGTACTGAAGCTTTCTTT
clone_size: NA; v_call: TRBV13; d_call: TRBD1; j_call: TRBJ2-2; cdr3_aa: CASSFRDRATGELFF; cdr3_nt: TGTGCCAGCAGCTTCCGGGACAGGGCCACCGGGGAGCTGTTTTTT
clone_size: NA; v_call: TRBV19; d_call: TRBD1; j_call: TRBJ1-6; cdr3_aa: CASSIVLDRDNSPLHF; cdr3_nt: TGTGCCAGTAGTATAGTCCTGGACAGGGATAATTCACCCCTCCACTTT
clone_size: NA; v_call: TRBV5-4; d_call: TRBD1; j_call: TRBJ1-1; cdr3_aa: CASSFRQGVTEAFF; cdr3_nt: TGTGCCAGCAGCTTCCGACAGGGAGTTACTGAAGCTTTCTTT
clone_size: NA; v_call: TRBV19; d_call: NA; j_call: TRBJ2-3; cdr3_aa: CASSSPTSTDTQYF; cdr3_nt: TGTGCCAGTAGTAGCCCTACTAGCACAGATACGCAGTATTTT
clone_size: NA; v_call: TRBV20-1; d_call: NA; j_call: TRBJ1-3; cdr3_aa: CSASLQNTIYF; cdr3_nt: TGCAGTGCTAGCCTCCAGAACACCATATATTTT
clone_size: NA; v_call: TRBV7-8; d_call: TRBD2; j_call: TRBJ2-3; cdr3_aa: CASSPWRGAYTDTQYF; cdr3_nt: TGTGCCAGCAGCCCTTGGCGGGGGGCATACACAGATACGCAGTATTTT
clone_size: few; v_call: TRBV2; d_call: NA; j_call: TRBJ2-1; cdr3_aa: CASSEWASAWMGEQFF; cdr3_nt: TGTGCCAGCAGTGAATGGGCTAGCGCTTGGATGGGGGAGCAGTTCTTC
clone_size: NA; v_call: TRBV28; d_call: NA; j_call: TRBJ2-7; cdr3_aa: CASSTGSSFGNEQYF; cdr3_nt: TGTGCCAGCAGCACCGGGAGTTCTTTTGGGAACGAGCAGTACTTC
clone_size: NA; v_call: TRBV7-3; d_call: TRBD1; j_call: TRBJ1-5; cdr3_aa: CASSLGGQGRQPQHF; cdr3_nt: TGTGCCAGCAGCTTAGGGGGACAGGGGCGACAGCCCCAGCATTTT
clone_size: NA; v_call: TRBV5-5; d_call: NA; j_call: TRBJ1-1; cdr3_aa: CASSLGKSTAEAFF; cdr3_nt: TGTGCCAGCAGCTTGGGTAAGTCGACAGCGGAAGCTTTCTTT